Described below is a single TCR beta chain sequence and its context. The data stem from a study of blood T cell repertoires in COVID-19. For the study at large: Collection of acute and convalescent COVID-19 samples took place in the United States, Italy and Spain. In each case, the material was cDNA or gDNA derived from T cells, B-cell-depleted T cells, or PBMCs.

Source study methods: Amplifying reference gene primers gave estimates of nucleated cell counts. TCRdb's copy holds only in-frame clones and misses some; the assay was immunoSEQ multiplex PCR. D and trimming were read from the DNA, whereas the V and J calls and clone size are those reported in that table. The sample lists around 66,000 clones, around 87% occurring once. This clonotype was sampled from a man between 60 and 75 years old with acute or convalescent COVID-19. Sample: peripheral blood.

CDR3 DNA sequence: TGTGCCAGCACCCCCGGGGACTTTAACTATGGCTACACCTTC. This sequence encodes CASTPGDFNYGYTF. V and J are TRBV7-2 and TRBJ1-2; D possibly corresponds to TRBD1 (5 bases). Trimming removed 7 bases at V and 1 base at J, with 13 bases between. CDR3 length equals 14 residues. Germline CDR1 is SGHTA and CDR2 is FQGNSA.